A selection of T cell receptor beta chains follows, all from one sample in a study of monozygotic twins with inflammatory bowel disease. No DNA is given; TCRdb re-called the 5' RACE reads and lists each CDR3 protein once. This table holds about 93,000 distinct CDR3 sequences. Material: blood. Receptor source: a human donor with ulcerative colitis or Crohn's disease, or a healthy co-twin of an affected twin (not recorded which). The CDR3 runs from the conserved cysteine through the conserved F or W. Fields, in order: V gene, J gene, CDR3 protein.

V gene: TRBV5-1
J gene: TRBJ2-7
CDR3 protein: CAGRGRERTSGVVYEQYF

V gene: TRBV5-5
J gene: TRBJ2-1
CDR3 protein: CASSRGLAGSSSYNEQFF

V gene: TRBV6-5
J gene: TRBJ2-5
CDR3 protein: CASSYSGGGQEQETQYF

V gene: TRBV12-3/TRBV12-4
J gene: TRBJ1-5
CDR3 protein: CASTSQGQGFNQPQHF

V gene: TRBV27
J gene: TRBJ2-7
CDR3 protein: CASSLRWGWDRAYEQYF

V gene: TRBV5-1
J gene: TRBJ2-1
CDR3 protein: CASRTGYQYNEQFF

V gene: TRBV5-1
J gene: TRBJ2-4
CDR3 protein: CASSFDGSKNIQYF

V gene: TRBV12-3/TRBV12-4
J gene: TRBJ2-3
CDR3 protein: CASSLGLATDTQYF

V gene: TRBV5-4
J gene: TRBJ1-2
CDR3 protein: CASSADRTNYGYTF

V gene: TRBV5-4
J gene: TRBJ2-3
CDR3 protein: CASGTGTSDTQYF

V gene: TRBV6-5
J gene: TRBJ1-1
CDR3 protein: CASSSLDWGRNSSTEAFF

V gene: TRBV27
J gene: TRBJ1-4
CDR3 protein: CASSFGATNEKLFF

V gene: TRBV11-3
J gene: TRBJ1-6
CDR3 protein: CASSPGGYKNSPLHF

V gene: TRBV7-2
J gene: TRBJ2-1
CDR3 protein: CASSLDAGGHNEQFF

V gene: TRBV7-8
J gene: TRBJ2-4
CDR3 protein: CASSLIQRDSAKNIQYF